Sequencing of this TCR beta chain was carried out in a study of T cell responses to AZD1222 COVID-19 vaccine. In regard to this clone: Its antigen is currently unknown.

Sequencing was performed with immunoSEQ multiplex PCR; in TCRdb, only in-frame clones are kept and a portion is missing. The table records some 120,000 clones, approximately 86% of them present only once. CDR1 and CDR2 from the germline V gene are SGHNT and YENEEA. This CDR3 has 15 residues. Trimming pared 0 bases from V and 1 base from J, leaving 9 bases between. Findings and limits, study-wide: Spike-specific TCR breadth and depth grew following two AZD1222 doses. Donors were mostly white British, more females; clonal diversity possibly underestimated. CD4 TCRs associated with vaccination spanned spike, dominating at 160-218 and 743-854.

The specimen was peripheral blood, collected on day 0 of AZD1222 vaccination. The V and J genes are TRBV11-3 and TRBJ1-1; no firm D call. This receptor was taken from an adult in good health. CDR3 in amino acids: CASSLDGRANTEAFF. The DNA of the CDR3 is TGTGCCAGCAGCTTAGATGGACGAGCGAACACTGAAGCTTTCTTT.